Below, 24 T cell receptor beta chains from the same sample are listed, as sequenced in a study of shared clonotypes between healthy human individuals. Some clones are missing from TCRdb's copy, which holds only in-frame ones; the method was immunoSEQ multiplex PCR. The sample lists some 1.5 million clones, roughly 95% seen once, with approximately 1.2% in the top ten. Sequencing input: naive CD4+ T cells sorted from blood. Sample subset: CD45RA+ positively selected. The receptors originated from a man aged 25 to 40 in good health.

On this clone: Other nucleotide sequences in the sample specify the same CDR3. V gene TRBV7-9 combines with J gene TRBJ1-2; D remains unclear. Germline-derived CDR1 and CDR2 are SEHNR and FQNEAQ (reference sequence). Deletions cut 5 bases from V and 3 bases from J, with 10 bases between. The CDR3 extends over 13 amino acids. CDR3 bases: TGTGCCAGCAGCCTCGACCGAGACTATGGCTACACCTTC. Protein: CASSLDRDYGYTF.

The rearrangement links TRBV11-3 to TRBJ1-5, with D hard to call. This CDR3 is 17 amino acids long. Trimming removed 3 bases from V and 0 bases from J, with 15 bases in between. Germline CDR1 is SGHNT and CDR2 is YENEEA. The CDR3 nucleotides read TGTGCCAGCAGCTTCCCGGGATGGCCCTTTAGCAATCAGCCCCAGCATTTT. Protein: CASSFPGWPFSNQPQHF.

To note about this clone: Other nucleotide sequences from this sample produce the same CDR3. The chain is built from TRBV18 and TRBJ2-3, with TRBD2 identical over 16 bases. In germline, CDR1 is KGHSH, CDR2 LQKENI. The ends lost 0 bases at V and 6 bases at J; junction bases unmatched: 3. CDR3 length: 17 residues. CDR3 loop: CASSPPGLAGGPDTQYF. The CDR3 bases are TGTGCCAGCTCACCACCGGGACTAGCGGGAGGGCCGGATACGCAGTATTTT.

The chain couples TRBV18 to TRBJ2-7; D is possibly TRBD2 (6 bases). This CDR3 region has 16 residues. V dropped 3 bases and J dropped 4 bases, with 19 bases sitting between them. Germline V lookup: CDR1 KGHSH, CDR2 LQKENI. CDR3: CASSPPRDPRVYEQYF. The CDR3 bases are TGTGCCAGCTCACCGCCGCGGGACCCGAGAGTATACGAGCAGTACTTC.

The chain uses TRBV19 and TRBJ2-7; possible D gene TRBD1, 6 bases. Between the trimmed V and J ends, which lost 3 bases and 2 bases, there was a span of 17 bases. CDR3 length equals 16 residues. Germline CDR1 and CDR2: LNHDA and SQIVND (reference sequence). The CDR3 DNA reads as TGTGCCAGTAGTATGGGGGCCGCGCCTGTCCCCTACGAGCAGTACTTC. This translates into CASSMGAAPVPYEQYF.

This chain connects TRBV7-2 to TRBJ2-1; possible D gene TRBD1, 5 bases. This CDR3 contains 15 residues. The ends were cut back, 3 bases at V and 0 bases at J, with 9 bases in the middle. Germline assignment: CDR1 SGHTA and CDR2 FQGNSA. The CDR3 coding sequence is TGTGCCAGCAGCTTCGACAGCCGCTCCTACAATGAGCAGTTCTTC. This gives the protein CASSFDSRSYNEQFF.

The chain couples TRBV7-9 to TRBJ2-3; D unresolved. Germline CDR1 and CDR2: SEHNR and FQNEAQ (reference sequence). This CDR3 contains 15 residues. The germline V and J ends were trimmed by 1 base and 0 bases, with 8 bases remaining between them. CDR3 protein: CASSLVTGSTDTQYF. The DNA of the CDR3 is TGTGCCAGCAGCTTAGTAACCGGGAGCACAGATACGCAGTATTTT.

The chain uses TRBV5-1 and TRBJ2-1; 14 positions match TRBD2. Per the germline V gene, CDR1 is SGHRS and CDR2 is YFSETQ. With 4 bases clipped from V and 13 bases from J, the junction kept 10 bases outside the gene matches. There are 15 residues in the CDR3. The DNA for the CDR3 is TGCGCCAGCAGCGAGGGACTAGCGGGAGTAAATTCCCAGTTCTTC. This translates into CASSEGLAGVNSQFF.

CDR3 residues: CASSWTVTNEKLFF. In DNA form, the CDR3 reads TGTGCCAGCAGCTGGACAGTTACTAATGAAAAACTGTTTTTT. This sequence joins TRBV5-6 and TRBJ1-4; a weak D match, TRBD1 (6 bases). CDR1 and CDR2 from the germline V gene are SGHDT and YYEEEE. Trimming cost V 3 bases and J 2 bases, with 8 bases left between them. The CDR3 runs 14 residues.

This chain joins TRBV18 and TRBJ1-3; D not resolved. The germline gives CDR1 KGHSH, CDR2 LQKENI. The V end lost 5 bases, the J end lost 0 bases, and 17 bases lay between the germline ends. The CDR3 totals 17 residues. The chain's CDR3 is CASSTIGRTYSGNTIYF. DNA for the CDR3: TGTGCCAGCTCAACGATCGGACGGACTTACTCTGGAAACACCATATATTTT.

CDR3 in amino acids: CASSLVSRPGGNGYTF. In DNA, the CDR3 is TGTGCCAGCAGCTTAGTATCCCGGCCAGGGGGCAATGGCTACACCTTC. The genes are TRBV11-2 and TRBJ1-2, with TRBD1 matching 8 bases. The V gene's germline CDR1 is SGHAT and CDR2 FQNNGV. The CDR3 length is 16 residues. With V trimmed by 1 base and J by 6 bases, 10 bases remained unmatched.

This clone was counted a single time. The chain links TRBV6-5 to TRBJ2-3; D is ambiguous. V was trimmed by 5 bases and J by 0 bases, leaving 9 bases between them. Per the germline V gene, CDR1 is MNHEY and CDR2 is SVGAGI. The CDR3 is 14 amino acids. This CDR3 is CASSPLTSTDTQYF. CDR3 DNA sequence: TGTGCCAGCAGTCCTCTTACTAGCACAGATACGCAGTATTTT.

The chain couples TRBV9 to TRBJ1-5; TRBD1 is a possible D gene (5 bases). The germline CDR1 and CDR2 sequences are SGDLS and YYNGEE. Trimming removed 1 base at V and 7 bases at J, with 9 bases between. CDR3 length: 13 residues. The CDR3 is CASSVFDSQPQHF. DNA of the CDR3: TGTGCCAGCAGCGTATTCGACAGCCAGCCCCAGCATTTT. The full variable domain, rest sourced from reference TRBV9 and TRBJ1-5, is DSGVTQTPKHLITATGQRVTLRCSPRSGDLSVYWYQQSLDQGLQFLIQYYNGEERAKGNILERFSAQQFPDLHSELNLSSLELGDSALYFCASSVFDSQPQHFGDGTRLSIL.

The chain uses TRBV19 and TRBJ2-1, with 7 bases that match TRBD1. This CDR3 region has 13 residues. Germline V gene lookup returns CDR1 LNHDA and CDR2 SQIVND (reference sequence). V shed 6 bases and J 7 bases; nucleotides not matched to a gene: 6. The CDR3 protein is CASSLQGQNEQFF. The CDR3 nucleotides are TGTGCCAGTAGCTTACAGGGGCAGAATGAGCAGTTCTTC.

The rearrangement uses TRBV11-3 and TRBJ2-1, with TRBD1 identical over 7 bases. The CDR3 has 15 amino acids. Germline lookup yields CDR1 SGHNT and CDR2 YENEEA. The ends lost 5 bases at V and 3 bases at J; junction bases unmatched: 7. The CDR3 sequence is CASSPGTALYNEQFF. The CDR3 bases are TGTGCCAGCAGCCCCGGGACAGCCCTCTACAATGAGCAGTTCTTC.

For this clone: Other DNA variants within this sample encode the same CDR3. The chain links TRBV18 to TRBJ2-2; D is unresolved. The CDR3 is 14 amino acids. V was clipped by 2 bases and J by 0 bases, with 4 bases between them. Germline CDR1 KGHSH, CDR2 LQKENI. CDR3 sequence reads: CASSPGPNTGELFF. Here the CDR3 DNA reads TGTGCCAGCTCACCAGGCCCGAACACCGGGGAGCTGTTTTTT.

The chain carries TRBV7-9 and TRBJ1-2; no clear D. This CDR3 has 14 residues. Germline CDR1 reads SEHNR; CDR2 reads FQNEAQ (reference sequence). Trimming took off 1 base at V and 6 bases at J, with 12 bases between the two ends. The CDR3 region is CASSLGSPEDGYTF. The CDR3 DNA sequence: TGTGCCAGCAGCTTAGGATCTCCCGAGGATGGCTACACCTTC.

The gene calls are TRBV7-9 and TRBJ2-3, with 12 positions matching TRBD2. Germline V gene sequence: CDR1 SEHNR, CDR2 FQNEAQ (reference sequence). Unmatched junction bases numbered 9, after V lost 4 bases and J lost 4 bases. The CDR3 is 17 amino acids. Here the CDR3 reads CASSWRLAGDIPDTQYF. DNA of the CDR3: TGTGCCAGCAGCTGGCGACTAGCGGGAGACATCCCAGATACGCAGTATTTT.

The chain joins TRBV6-6 to TRBJ2-1, with 7 positions matching TRBD1. In germline, CDR1 is MNHNY, CDR2 SVGAGI (reference sequence). The V segment lost 4 bases and the J segment 4 bases; nucleotides outside the gene matches: 10. This CDR3 spans 16 amino acids. As DNA, the CDR3 is TGTGCCAGCAGTTTTATGTTGGACAGGCCGTACAATGAGCAGTTCTTC. Residues: CASSFMLDRPYNEQFF.

The J gene is TRBJ2-5, the V gene TRBV7-9; perhaps TRBD2 as D (5 bases). This CDR3 is 15 amino acids long. CDR1 SEHNR and CDR2 FQNEAQ come from the germline V gene (reference sequence). V was pared by 3 bases and J by 1 base, with 12 bases between. CDR3 in amino acids: CASSFWLAGQETQYF. Written as DNA, the CDR3 is TGTGCCAGCAGCTTCTGGCTAGCAGGCCAAGAGACCCAGTACTTC. The whole variable domain, filled in from reference TRBV7-9 and TRBJ2-5, reads DTGVSQNPRHKITKRGQNVTFRCDPISEHNRLYWYRQTLGQGPEFLTYFQNEAQLEKSRLLSDRFSAERPKGSFSTLEIQRTEQGDSAMYLCASSFWLAGQETQYFGPGTRLLVL.

This rearrangement joins TRBV4-1 to TRBJ1-1; 10 bases line up with TRBD1. Germline lookup yields CDR1 MGHRA and CDR2 YSYEKL. V lost 4 bases, J lost 4 bases, and 12 bases stayed unmatched. The CDR3 totals 17 residues. As DNA, the CDR3 is TGCGCCAGCAGCCTGACAGGGGGCGCATCATTATCCACTGAAGCTTTCTTT. Amino acids: CASSLTGGASLSTEAFF.

The chain uses TRBV11-3 and TRBJ2-3; 7 nucleotides match TRBD1. After removal of 5 bases from V and 0 bases from J, the junction contained 11 bases not matched to a gene. The germline V gene has CDR1 SGHNT and CDR2 YENEEA. This CDR3 has 17 residues. The CDR3 here is CASSPGGSRLSTDTQYF. In nucleotides, the CDR3 is TGTGCCAGCAGCCCAGGGGGTAGCCGCCTCAGCACAGATACGCAGTATTTT.

V gene TRBV19 combines with J gene TRBJ2-1, with TRBD1 matching 7 bases. The CDR3 runs 15 residues. J gave up 0 bases and V 7 bases, and 6 bases lay outside the gene matches. Germline V CDR1 and CDR2: LNHDA, SQIVND (reference sequence). CDR3 sequence (DNA): TGTGCCAGTACTTTAAGGACAGGCTCCTACAATGAGCAGTTCTTC. Translating it yields CASTLRTGSYNEQFF. Looking up the rest from reference TRBV19 and TRBJ2-1 gives the full variable domain: DGGITQSPKYLFRKEGQNVTLSCEQNLNHDAMYWYRQDPGQGLRLIYYSQIVNDFQKGDIAEGYSVSREKKESFPLTVTSAQKNPTAFYLCASTLRTGSYNEQFFGPGTRLTVL.

The CDR3 sequence: CSGDVTSSEQFF. The DNA of the CDR3 is TGCAGCGGCGACGTGACTAGCAGTGAGCAGTTCTTC. This chain connects TRBV29-1 to TRBJ2-1; 7 nucleotides line up with TRBD2. There are 12 residues in the CDR3. From germline, CDR1 is SQVTM and CDR2 ANQGSEA. V lost 7 bases and J lost 9; bases outside the gene matches: 9.